This TCR beta chain was documented in a study of cytomegalovirus exposure and HLA in healthy donors. Background on the study: Within an early data release were roughly 83 million unique TCRs drawn from HLA-typed donors. Study observations and caveats: CMV serostatus alone was available as immune exposure information.

CDR1 is MDHEN and CDR2 is SYDVKM in the germline V gene. The CDR3 covers 16 residues. V was pared by 6 bases and J by 3 bases, with 9 bases of the junction left unmatched. Of note for this clone: Its matching antigen is unknown.

Vbeta (60) and Jbeta (13) primers were used in the PCR. Sequencing was performed with immunoSEQ multiplex PCR; in TCRdb, only in-frame clones are kept and a portion is missing. The top ten hold about 2% of the sample, which has about 140,000 clones, about 79% seen once. The sequence came from a female donor in good health and CMV-seropositive. The rearrangement joins TRBV28 to TRBJ2-7, with 12 positions matching TRBD2. The sample taken for sequencing was PBMCs. CDR3 sequence reads: CASSPGLAGLRYEQYF. DNA for the CDR3: TGTGCCAGCAGCCCGGGACTAGCGGGCCTCCGCTACGAGCAGTACTTC.